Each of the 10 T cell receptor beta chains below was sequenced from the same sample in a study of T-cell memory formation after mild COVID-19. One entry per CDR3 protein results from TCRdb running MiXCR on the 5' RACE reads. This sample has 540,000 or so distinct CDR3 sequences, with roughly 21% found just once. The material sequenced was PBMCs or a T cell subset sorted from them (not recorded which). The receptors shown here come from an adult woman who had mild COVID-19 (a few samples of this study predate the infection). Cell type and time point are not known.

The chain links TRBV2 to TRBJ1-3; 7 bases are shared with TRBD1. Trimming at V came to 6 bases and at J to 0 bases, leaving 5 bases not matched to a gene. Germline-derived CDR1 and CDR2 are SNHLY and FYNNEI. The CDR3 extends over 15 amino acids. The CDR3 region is CASRRQGSSGNTIYF. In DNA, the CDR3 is TGTGCCAGCAGACGACAGGGATCCTCTGGAAACACCATATATTTT. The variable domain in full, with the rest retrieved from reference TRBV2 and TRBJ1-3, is EPEVTQTPSHQVTQMGQEVILRCVPISNHLYFYWYRQILGQKVEFLVSFYNNEISEKSEIFDDQFSVERPDGSNFTLKIRSTKLEDSAMYFCASRRQGSSGNTIYFGEGSWLTVV.

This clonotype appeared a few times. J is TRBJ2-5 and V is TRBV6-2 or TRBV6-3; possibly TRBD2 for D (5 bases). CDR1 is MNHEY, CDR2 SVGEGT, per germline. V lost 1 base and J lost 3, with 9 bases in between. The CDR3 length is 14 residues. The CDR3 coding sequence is TGTGCCAGCAGTTACTGGGGAGAGGAAGAGACCCAGTACTTC. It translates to CASSYWGEEETQYF.

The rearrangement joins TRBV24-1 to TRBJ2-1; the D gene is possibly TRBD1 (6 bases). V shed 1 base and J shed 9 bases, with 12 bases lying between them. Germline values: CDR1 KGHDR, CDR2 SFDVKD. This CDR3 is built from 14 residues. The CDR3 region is CATSDFTGYGEQFF. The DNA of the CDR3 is TGTGCCACCAGTGATTTCACAGGGTACGGTGAGCAGTTCTTC.

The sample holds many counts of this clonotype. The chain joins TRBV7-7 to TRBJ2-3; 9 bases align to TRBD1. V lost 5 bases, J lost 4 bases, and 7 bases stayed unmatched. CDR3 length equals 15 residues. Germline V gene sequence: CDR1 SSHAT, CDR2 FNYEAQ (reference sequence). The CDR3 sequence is CASSTGTGRSDTQYF. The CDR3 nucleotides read TGTGCCAGCAGCACCGGGACAGGGAGGTCAGATACGCAGTATTTT.

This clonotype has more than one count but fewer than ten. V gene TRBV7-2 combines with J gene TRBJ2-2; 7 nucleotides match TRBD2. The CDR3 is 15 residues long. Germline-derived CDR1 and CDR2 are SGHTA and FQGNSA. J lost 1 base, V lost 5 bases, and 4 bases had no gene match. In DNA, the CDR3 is TGTGCCAGCAGCGTAACGGGAGGGAACACCGGGGAGCTGTTTTTT. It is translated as CASSVTGGNTGELFF.

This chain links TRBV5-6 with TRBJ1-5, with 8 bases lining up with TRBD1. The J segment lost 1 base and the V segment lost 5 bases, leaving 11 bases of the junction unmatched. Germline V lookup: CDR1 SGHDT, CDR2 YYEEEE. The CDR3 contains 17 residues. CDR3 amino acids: CASRRGEDRASNQPQHF. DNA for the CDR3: TGTGCCAGCAGACGCGGAGAGGACAGGGCGAGCAATCAGCCCCAGCATTTT. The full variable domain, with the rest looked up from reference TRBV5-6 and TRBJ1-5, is DAGVTQSPTHLIKTRGQQVTLRCSPKSGHDTVSWYQQALGQGPQFIFQYYEEEERQRGNFPDRFSGHQFPNYSSELNVNALLLGDSALYLCASRRGEDRASNQPQHFGDGTRLSIL.

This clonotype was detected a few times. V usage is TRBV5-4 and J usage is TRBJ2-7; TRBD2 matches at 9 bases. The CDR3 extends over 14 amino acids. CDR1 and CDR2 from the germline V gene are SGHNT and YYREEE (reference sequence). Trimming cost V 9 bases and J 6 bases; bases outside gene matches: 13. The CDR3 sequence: CAIKPTSGNPEQYF. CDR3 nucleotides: TGTGCCATCAAACCGACTAGCGGAAATCCCGAGCAGTACTTC.

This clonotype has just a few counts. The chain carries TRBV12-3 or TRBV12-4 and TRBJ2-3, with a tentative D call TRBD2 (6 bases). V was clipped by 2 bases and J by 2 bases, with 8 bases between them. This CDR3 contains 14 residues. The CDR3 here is CASSLWGVTDTQYF. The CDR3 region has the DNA TGTGCCAGCAGTTTATGGGGGGTCACAGATACGCAGTATTTT.

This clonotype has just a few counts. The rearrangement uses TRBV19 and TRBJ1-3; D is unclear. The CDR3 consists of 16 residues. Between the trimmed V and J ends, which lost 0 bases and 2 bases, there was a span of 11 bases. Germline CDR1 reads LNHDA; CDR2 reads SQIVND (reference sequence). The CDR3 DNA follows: TGTGCCAGTAGTATAGATTATAGGGCGGCTGGAAACACCATATATTTT. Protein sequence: CASSIDYRAAGNTIYF.

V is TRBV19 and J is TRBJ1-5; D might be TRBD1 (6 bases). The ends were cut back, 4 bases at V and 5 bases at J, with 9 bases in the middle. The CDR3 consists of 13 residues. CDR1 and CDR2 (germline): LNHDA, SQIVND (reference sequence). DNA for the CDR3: TGTGCCAGTAGTAGGAGGGGGGATCAGCCCCAGCATTTT. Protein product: CASSRRGDQPQHF.